This T cell receptor (beta chain) derives from a study of blood T cell repertoires in COVID-19. The overall study: Researchers got acute and convalescent COVID-19 samples from the United States, Italy and Spain.

This clone is a singleton in its sample. Original analysis: Estimates of nucleated cell counts were drawn from the amplification of reference gene primers. Produced via immunoSEQ multiplex PCR; TCRdb's table is partial and in-frame only. The DNA was the basis for D and trimming; V, J and clone size are from that table. This repertoire shows tens of thousands of clones, roughly 90% found once; its top ten account for over 5%. Patients from Seattle were sampled longitudinally, starting during active infection. V was shortened by 1 base and J by 3 bases, with 9 bases between the two germline ends. The CDR3 contains 15 residues. Germline V gives CDR1 LGHNA, CDR2 YSLEER.

The chain has TRBV4-3 and TRBJ2-2; TRBD2 is a possible D gene (5 bases). Sequencing used peripheral blood. This receptor was obtained from a man in his sixties with COVID-19, enrolled during active disease. CDR3 DNA sequence: TGCGCCAGCAGCCAAGGAGGGTATTACACCGGGGAGCTGTTTTTT. Translation: CASSQGGYYTGELFF.